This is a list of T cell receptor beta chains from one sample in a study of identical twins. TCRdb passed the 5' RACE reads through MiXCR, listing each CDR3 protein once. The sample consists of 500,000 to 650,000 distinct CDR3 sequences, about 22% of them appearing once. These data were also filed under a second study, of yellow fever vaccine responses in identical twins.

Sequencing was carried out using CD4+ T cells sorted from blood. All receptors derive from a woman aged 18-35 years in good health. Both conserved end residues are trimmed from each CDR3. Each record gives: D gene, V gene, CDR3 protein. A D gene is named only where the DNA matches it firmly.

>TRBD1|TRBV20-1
SASGTGSSSTDTQY
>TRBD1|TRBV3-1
ASSRTGADSPLH
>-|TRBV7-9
ASSQSSVDTQY
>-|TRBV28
ASSWKGVGELF
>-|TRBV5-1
ASSSPGTGRPEAF
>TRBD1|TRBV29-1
SVAGTGEKLF
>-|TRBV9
ASSDPGAVSGSEAF
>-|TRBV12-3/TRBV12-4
ASSLGSDEPNYGYT
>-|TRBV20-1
SASKGDTADTQY
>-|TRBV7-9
ASSPRDTYGYT
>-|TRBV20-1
SARGNSNQPQH
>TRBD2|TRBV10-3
AISESRGTTTDTQY
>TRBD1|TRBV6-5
ASSYSSGQLETQY
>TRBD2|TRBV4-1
ASSQEGQRGSGTQY
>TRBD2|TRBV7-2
ASSVASGRTLGIQY
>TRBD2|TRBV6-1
ASSLQASGRPYNEQF
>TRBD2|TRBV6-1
ASRPSGADTDTQY
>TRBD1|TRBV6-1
ASRPQGASHQPQH
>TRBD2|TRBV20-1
SAGAGGVFYNEQF
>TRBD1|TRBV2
ASSEARDRSNQPQH
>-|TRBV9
ASSVGNSYTQY
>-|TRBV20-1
SARKDGSYNEQF
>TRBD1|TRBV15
ATSRGQLNTGELF
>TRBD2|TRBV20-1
SAWGLAGGKDTQY
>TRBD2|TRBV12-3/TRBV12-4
ASSLEGGRGYEQY
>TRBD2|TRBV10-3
ATGLAEYTGELF
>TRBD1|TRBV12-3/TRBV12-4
ASSQRTGMNGYT
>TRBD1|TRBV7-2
ASSLRATGKSEKLF
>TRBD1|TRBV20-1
SGTGVSNQPQH
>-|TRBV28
ASSFWGTTDTQY
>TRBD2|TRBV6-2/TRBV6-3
ASNKGLETQY
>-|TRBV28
ASSFRVKTGELF
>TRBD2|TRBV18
ASSPLKLAGTYNEQF
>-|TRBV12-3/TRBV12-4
ASSRLGVQY
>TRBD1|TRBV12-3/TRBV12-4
ASSFAGGSYGYT
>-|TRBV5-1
ASSRATGRDEQY
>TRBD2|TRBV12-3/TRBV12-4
ASSQRGLYNEQF
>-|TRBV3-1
ASSQVPHQEQY
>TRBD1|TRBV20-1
SANRLRDSAYEQY
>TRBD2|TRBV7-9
ASSSIAGAILDEQF
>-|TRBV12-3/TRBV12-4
ASSSGVYEQY